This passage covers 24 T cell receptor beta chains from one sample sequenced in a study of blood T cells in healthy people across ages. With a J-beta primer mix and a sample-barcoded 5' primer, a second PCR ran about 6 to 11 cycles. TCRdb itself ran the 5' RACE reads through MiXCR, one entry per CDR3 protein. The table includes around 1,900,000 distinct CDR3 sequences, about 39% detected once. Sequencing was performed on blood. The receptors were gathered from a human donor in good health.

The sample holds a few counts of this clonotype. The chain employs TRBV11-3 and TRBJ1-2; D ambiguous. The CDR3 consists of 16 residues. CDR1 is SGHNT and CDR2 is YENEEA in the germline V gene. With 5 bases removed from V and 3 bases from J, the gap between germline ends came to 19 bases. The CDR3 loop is CASSGNSIPPDYGYTF. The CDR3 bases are TGTGCCAGCAGCGGGAACAGCATCCCTCCGGACTATGGCTACACCTTC.

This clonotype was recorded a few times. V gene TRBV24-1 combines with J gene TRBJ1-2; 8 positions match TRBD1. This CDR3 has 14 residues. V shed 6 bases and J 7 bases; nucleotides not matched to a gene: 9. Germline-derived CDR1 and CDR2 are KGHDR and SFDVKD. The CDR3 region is CATSQAGGGGGYTF. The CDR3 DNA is TGTGCCACCAGTCAAGCAGGGGGCGGTGGTGGCTACACCTTC.

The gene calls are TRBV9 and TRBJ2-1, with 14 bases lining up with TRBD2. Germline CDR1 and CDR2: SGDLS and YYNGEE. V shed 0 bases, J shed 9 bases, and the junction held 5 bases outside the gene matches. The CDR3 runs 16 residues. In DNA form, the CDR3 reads TGTGCCAGCAGCGTAGGACTAGCGGGGGGGATGCGTGAGCAGTTCTTC. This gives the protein CASSVGLAGGMREQFF. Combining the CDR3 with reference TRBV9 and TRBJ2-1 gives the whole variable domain DSGVTQTPKHLITATGQRVTLRCSPRSGDLSVYWYQQSLDQGLQFLIQYYNGEERAKGNILERFSAQQFPDLHSELNLSSLELGDSALYFCASSVGLAGGMREQFFGPGTRLTVL.

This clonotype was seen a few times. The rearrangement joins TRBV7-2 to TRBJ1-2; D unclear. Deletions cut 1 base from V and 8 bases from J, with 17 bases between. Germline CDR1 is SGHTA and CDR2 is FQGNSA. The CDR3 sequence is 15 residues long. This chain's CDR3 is CASSLGPWEVGGYTF. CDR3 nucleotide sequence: TGTGCCAGCAGCTTAGGACCATGGGAGGTGGGAGGCTACACCTTC.

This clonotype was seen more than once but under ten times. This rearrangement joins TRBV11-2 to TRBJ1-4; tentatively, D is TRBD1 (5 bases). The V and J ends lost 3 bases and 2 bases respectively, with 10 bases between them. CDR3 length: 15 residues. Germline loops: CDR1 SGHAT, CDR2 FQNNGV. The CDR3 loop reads CASSFSGGTNEKLFF. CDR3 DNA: TGTGCCAGCAGCTTCTCCGGGGGTACTAATGAAAAACTGTTTTTT.

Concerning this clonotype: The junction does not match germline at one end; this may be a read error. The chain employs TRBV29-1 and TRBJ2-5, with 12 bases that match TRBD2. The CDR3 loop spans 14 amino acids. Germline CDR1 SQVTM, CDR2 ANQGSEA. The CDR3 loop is CGVGLAGRQGTQYF. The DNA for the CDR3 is TGCGGCGTTGGACTAGCGGGGAGGCAAGGGACCCAGTACTTC.

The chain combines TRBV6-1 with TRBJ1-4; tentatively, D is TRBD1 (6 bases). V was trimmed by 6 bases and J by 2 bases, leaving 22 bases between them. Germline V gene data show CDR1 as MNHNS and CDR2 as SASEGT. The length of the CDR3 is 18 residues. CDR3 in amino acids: CASSSTPTGRGTNEKLFF. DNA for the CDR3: TGTGCCAGCAGCTCAACCCCAACAGGGCGGGGGACTAATGAAAAACTGTTTTTT.

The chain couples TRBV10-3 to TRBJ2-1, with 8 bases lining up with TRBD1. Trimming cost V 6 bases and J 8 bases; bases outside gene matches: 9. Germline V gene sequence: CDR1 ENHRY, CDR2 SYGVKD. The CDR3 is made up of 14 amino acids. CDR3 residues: CAIRILTGDDEQFF. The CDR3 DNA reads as TGTGCCATCAGAATACTGACAGGGGACGATGAGCAGTTCTTC.

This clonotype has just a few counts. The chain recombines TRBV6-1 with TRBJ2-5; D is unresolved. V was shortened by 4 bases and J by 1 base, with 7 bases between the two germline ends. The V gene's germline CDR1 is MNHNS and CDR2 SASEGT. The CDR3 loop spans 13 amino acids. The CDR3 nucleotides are TGTGCCAGCAGTGTGCGGTTCCAAGAGACCCAGTACTTC. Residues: CASSVRFQETQYF.

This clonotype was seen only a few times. CDR3 sequence reads: CASSRPRTDLPGFF. CDR3 coding DNA: TGTGCCAGCAGTAGACCTAGGACGGACCTCCCCGGTTTCTTT. This sequence joins TRBV6-2 or TRBV6-3 and TRBJ1-1, with unresolved D. Germline V gives CDR1 MNHEY, CDR2 SVGEGT. The V end was cut by 5 bases, the J end by 13 bases, with 23 bases between. CDR3 length: 14 residues.

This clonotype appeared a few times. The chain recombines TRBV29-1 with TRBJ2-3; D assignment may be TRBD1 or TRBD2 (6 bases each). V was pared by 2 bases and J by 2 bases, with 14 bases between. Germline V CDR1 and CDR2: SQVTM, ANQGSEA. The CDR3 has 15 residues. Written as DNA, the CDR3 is TGCAGCGTTGAAAGAAGGGGGGCCACCACAGATACGCAGTATTTT. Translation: CSVERRGATTDTQYF.

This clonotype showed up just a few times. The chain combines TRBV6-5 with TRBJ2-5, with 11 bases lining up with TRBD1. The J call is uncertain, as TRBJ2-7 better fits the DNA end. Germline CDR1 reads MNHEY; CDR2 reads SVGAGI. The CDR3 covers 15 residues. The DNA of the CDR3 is TGTGCCAGCAGTTACGTGGGACAGGGGGGTTACGAGCAGTACTTC. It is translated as CASSYVGQGGYEQYF.

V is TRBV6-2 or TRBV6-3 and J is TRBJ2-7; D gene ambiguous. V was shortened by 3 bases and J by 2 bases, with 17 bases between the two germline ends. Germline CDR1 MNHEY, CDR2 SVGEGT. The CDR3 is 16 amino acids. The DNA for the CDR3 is TGTGCCAGCAGTTATTTGTTCAGGACCCTGACCTACGAGCAGTACTTC. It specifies CASSYLFRTLTYEQYF.

The CDR3 bases are TGTGCCAGCAGCTTTAAGCGTGTTTCGCGGGCAACCTACGAGCAGTACTTC. Amino acid sequence: CASSFKRVSRATYEQYF. This chain connects TRBV11-1 to TRBJ2-5, with D perhaps TRBD2 (5 bases). The J call is uncertain, as TRBJ2-7 better fits the DNA end. The CDR3 runs to 17 residues. The germline CDR1 and CDR2 sequences are SGHAT and FQDESV (reference sequence).

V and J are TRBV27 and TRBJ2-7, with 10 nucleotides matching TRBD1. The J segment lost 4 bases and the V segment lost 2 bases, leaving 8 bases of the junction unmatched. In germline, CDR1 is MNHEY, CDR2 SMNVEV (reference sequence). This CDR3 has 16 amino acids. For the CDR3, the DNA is TGTGCCAGCAGTTTACTACAGGGGACAGGGGTGTACGAGCAGTACTTC. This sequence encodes CASSLLQGTGVYEQYF.

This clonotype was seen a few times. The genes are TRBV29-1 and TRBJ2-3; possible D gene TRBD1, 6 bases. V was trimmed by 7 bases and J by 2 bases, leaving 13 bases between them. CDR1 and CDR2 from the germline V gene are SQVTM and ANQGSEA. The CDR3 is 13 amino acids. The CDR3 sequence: CSGETGNTDTQYF. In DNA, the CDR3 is TGCAGCGGGGAAACAGGGAACACAGATACGCAGTATTTT.

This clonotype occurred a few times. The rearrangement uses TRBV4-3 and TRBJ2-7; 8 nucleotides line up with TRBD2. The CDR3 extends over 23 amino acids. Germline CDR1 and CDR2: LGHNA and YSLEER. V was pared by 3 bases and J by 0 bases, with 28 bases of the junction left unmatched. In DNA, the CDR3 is TGCGCCAGCAGCCATCCCCCCCCCGCGCGGAGACGTGGGACTAGGGATACCTCCTACGAGCAGTACTTC. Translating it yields CASSHPPPARRRGTRDTSYEQYF.

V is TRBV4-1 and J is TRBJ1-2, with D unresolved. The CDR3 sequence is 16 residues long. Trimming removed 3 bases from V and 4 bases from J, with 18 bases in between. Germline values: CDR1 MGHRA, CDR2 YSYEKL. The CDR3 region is CASSQPGGQVGYGYTF. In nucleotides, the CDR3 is TGCGCCAGCAGCCAGCCCGGAGGTCAGGTTGGCTATGGCTACACCTTC.

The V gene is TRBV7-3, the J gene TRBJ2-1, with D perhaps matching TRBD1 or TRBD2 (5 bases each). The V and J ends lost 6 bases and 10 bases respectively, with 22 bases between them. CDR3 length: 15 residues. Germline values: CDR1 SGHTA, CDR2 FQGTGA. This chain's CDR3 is CASRDGASTPNEQFF. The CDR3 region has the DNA TGTGCCAGCAGGGACGGGGCCTCAACTCCCAACGAGCAGTTCTTC.

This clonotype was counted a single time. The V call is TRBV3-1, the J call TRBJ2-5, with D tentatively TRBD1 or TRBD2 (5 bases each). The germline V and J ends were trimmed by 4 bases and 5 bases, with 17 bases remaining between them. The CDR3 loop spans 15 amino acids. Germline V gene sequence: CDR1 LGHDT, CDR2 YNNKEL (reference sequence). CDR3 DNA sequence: TGTGCCAGCAGCCTCTGGGTCGGGGACGGGGAGACCCAGTACTTC. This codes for CASSLWVGDGETQYF.

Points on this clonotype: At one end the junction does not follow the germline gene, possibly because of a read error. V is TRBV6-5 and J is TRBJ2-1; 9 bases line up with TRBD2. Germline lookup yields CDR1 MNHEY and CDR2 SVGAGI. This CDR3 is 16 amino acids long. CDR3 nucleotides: TGTGCCAGCAGTTATTCAGCTAGCGGGGCTTACAGTGAGCAGTTCTTC. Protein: CASSYSASGAYSEQFF.

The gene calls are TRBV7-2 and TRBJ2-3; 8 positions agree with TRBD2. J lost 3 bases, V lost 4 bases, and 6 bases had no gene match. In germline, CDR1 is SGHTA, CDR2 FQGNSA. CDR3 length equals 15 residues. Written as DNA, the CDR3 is TGTGCCAGCAGCTCCCGTAGCGGGGTGACAGATACGCAGTATTTT. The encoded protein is CASSSRSGVTDTQYF.

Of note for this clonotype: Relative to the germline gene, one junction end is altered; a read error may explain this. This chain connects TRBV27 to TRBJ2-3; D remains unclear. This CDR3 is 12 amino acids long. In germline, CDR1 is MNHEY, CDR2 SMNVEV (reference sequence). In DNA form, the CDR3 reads TGTGCCAGCAGTTTTAACCCAGATACGCGGTATTTT. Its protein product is CASSFNPDTRYF.

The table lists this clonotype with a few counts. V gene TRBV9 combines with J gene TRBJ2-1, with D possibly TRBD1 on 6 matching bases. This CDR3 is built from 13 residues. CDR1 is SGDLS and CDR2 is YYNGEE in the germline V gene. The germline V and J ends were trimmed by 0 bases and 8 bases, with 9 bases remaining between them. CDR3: CASSVGPGDEQFF. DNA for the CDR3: TGTGCCAGCAGCGTAGGACCAGGGGATGAGCAGTTCTTC.